The 25 T cell receptor beta chains listed next were all sequenced from one sample in a study of blood T cell repertoires in COVID-19. Some clones are missing from TCRdb's copy, which holds only in-frame ones; the method was immunoSEQ multiplex PCR. Here the sample spans about 21,000 clones, roughly 90% being singletons. Sequenced input: peripheral blood. These receptors were collected from a man in his sixties or seventies with active COVID-19.

The J gene is TRBJ1-6, the V gene TRBV11-2; the match to TRBD1 covers 8 bases. Trimming cost V 5 bases and J 10 bases; bases outside gene matches: 10. This CDR3 is 15 amino acids long. The germline V gene has CDR1 SGHAT and CDR2 FQNNGV. For the CDR3, the DNA is TGTGCCAGCAGCCCAAACGCCGGGACAGGATCACCCCTCCACTTT. Its translation is CASSPNAGTGSPLHF.

The chain carries TRBV3-1 (or the pseudogene TRBV3-2) and TRBJ1-1; tentatively, D is TRBD1 (6 bases). This CDR3 has 15 amino acids. The V gene's germline CDR1 is LGHDT and CDR2 YNNKEL (reference sequence). Deletions cut 0 bases from V and 5 bases from J, with 13 bases between. The chain's CDR3 is CASSQELVRGTEAFF. The DNA for the CDR3 is TGTGCCAGCAGCCAAGAGTTAGTCAGGGGAACTGAAGCTTTCTTT.

The chain uses TRBV11-2 and TRBJ2-2; 8 bases are shared with TRBD1. V lost 0 bases, J lost 3 bases, and 6 bases stayed unmatched. The length of the CDR3 is 17 residues. Germline assignment: CDR1 SGHAT and CDR2 FQNNGV. The CDR3: CASSLDRTGPYTGELFF. The DNA for the CDR3 is TGTGCCAGCAGCTTAGATCGGACAGGGCCATACACCGGGGAGCTGTTTTTT. The full variable domain, in which reference TRBV11-2 and TRBJ2-2 provide the parts outside the CDR3, is EAGVAQSPRYKIIEKRQSVAFWCNPISGHATLYWYQQILGQGPKLLIQFQNNGVVDDSQLPKDRFSAERLKGVDSTLKIQPAKLEDSAVYLCASSLDRTGPYTGELFFGEGSRLTVL.

This chain links TRBV9 with TRBJ2-2; 8 bases fit TRBD2. The germline V gene has CDR1 SGDLS and CDR2 YYNGEE. V shed 1 base, J shed 6 bases, and the junction held 11 bases outside the gene matches. The CDR3 contains 17 residues. The CDR3 DNA reads TGTGCCAGCAGCGTAAGGTCTAGCGGGCCCTCTTCCGGGGAGCTGTTTTTT. Protein: CASSVRSSGPSSGELFF.

The V and J genes are TRBV7-9 and TRBJ1-3, with a tentative D call TRBD1 (6 bases). V was clipped by 3 bases and J by 7 bases, with 19 bases between them. The V gene's germline CDR1 is SEHNR and CDR2 FQNEAQ (reference sequence). The CDR3 is 16 amino acids. CDR3 nucleotide sequence: TGTGCCAGCAGCTTCAACGAGGGGGTTAGGCGGAACACCATATATTTT. Translation: CASSFNEGVRRNTIYF.

The V and J genes are TRBV6-5 and TRBJ1-2, with D perhaps matching TRBD1 (6 bases). Germline CDR1 reads MNHEY; CDR2 reads SVGAGI. V lost 6 bases and J 5 bases, leaving 16 bases between the germline ends. CDR3 length equals 14 residues. CDR3 residues: CASRDRSALYGYTF. The CDR3 bases are TGTGCCAGCAGGGACAGATCGGCGCTATATGGCTACACCTTC.

The chain is built from TRBV30 and TRBJ2-3; D might be TRBD1 (5 bases). Trimming removed 0 bases from V and 15 bases from J, with 13 bases in between. This CDR3 has 11 residues. Germline V gives CDR1 GTSNPN, CDR2 SVGIG (reference sequence). DNA of the CDR3: TGTGCCTGGAGTGTTCAGGGTCTCGAATATTTT. It specifies CAWSVQGLEYF.

The rearrangement uses TRBV9 and TRBJ2-1; perhaps TRBD1 as D (6 bases). The germline CDR1 and CDR2 sequences are SGDLS and YYNGEE. Between the trimmed V and J ends, which lost 1 base and 10 bases, there was a span of 12 bases. This CDR3 spans 13 amino acids. CDR3 sequence: CASSVQTGTEQFF. Here the CDR3 DNA reads TGTGCCAGCAGCGTACAGACCGGGACAGAGCAGTTCTTC.

V is TRBV4-2 and J is TRBJ2-1; tentative D call: TRBD2 (5 bases). Germline V gene sequence: CDR1 LGHNA, CDR2 YNFKEQ. V was trimmed by 0 bases and J by 2 bases, leaving 8 bases between them. The CDR3 contains 15 residues. CDR3 sequence: CASSQERGTYNEQFF. CDR3 nucleotides: TGTGCCAGCAGCCAAGAACGGGGTACCTACAATGAGCAGTTCTTC.

The gene calls are TRBV19 and TRBJ2-3, with D hard to call. The CDR3 has 14 amino acids. The V end was cut by 2 bases, the J end by 7 bases, with 13 bases between. Germline CDR1 is LNHDA and CDR2 is SQIVND (reference sequence). This CDR3 is CASSIQVTQNTQYF. DNA for the CDR3: TGTGCCAGTAGTATACAGGTTACCCAGAATACGCAGTATTTT.

This chain links TRBV12-3 or TRBV12-4 with TRBJ1-2; no reliable D call. CDR3 length equals 12 residues. The V and J ends lost 2 bases and 8 bases respectively, with 9 bases between them. The CDR3 loop reads CASSLWAGGYTF. Here the CDR3 DNA reads TGTGCCAGCAGTTTATGGGCAGGCGGCTACACCTTC.

The table lists this clone with a count of one. The gene calls are TRBV2 and TRBJ2-7; 7 nucleotides align to TRBD1. This CDR3 is built from 14 residues. The V gene end was trimmed by 6 bases and the J gene end by 3 bases; junction bases not matched to a gene: 8. Germline-derived CDR1 and CDR2 are SNHLY and FYNNEI. CDR3 DNA sequence: TGTGCCAGCAGCGCCAGGACAGGTTACTACGAGCAGTACTTC. It translates to CASSARTGYYEQYF.

This clone has more than one count but fewer than ten. The rearrangement joins TRBV28 to TRBJ2-7; maybe TRBD1 (6 bases). The V end lost 5 bases, the J end lost 3 bases, and 17 bases lay between the germline ends. Per the germline V gene, CDR1 is MDHEN and CDR2 is SYDVKM. The CDR3 runs to 15 residues. The chain's CDR3 is CASSPSWGLRYEQYF. DNA of the CDR3: TGTGCCAGCAGTCCCTCCTGGGGGCTGCGCTACGAGCAGTACTTC.

J is TRBJ1-1 and V is TRBV9; 7 positions agree with TRBD1. The trim removed 1 base at V and 2 bases at J, leaving 5 bases unmatched. The germline V gene encodes CDR1 SGDLS and CDR2 YYNGEE. The CDR3 has 15 amino acids. Here the CDR3 DNA reads TGTGCCAGCAGCGTATCGGGGACAGTTAACACTGAAGCTTTCTTT. This sequence encodes CASSVSGTVNTEAFF.

This rearrangement joins TRBV2 to TRBJ2-2; 8 bases are shared with TRBD1. V shed 3 bases, J shed 7 bases, and the junction held 4 bases outside the gene matches. The CDR3 is 14 residues long. Per germline, CDR1 SNHLY and CDR2 FYNNEI. The CDR3 DNA reads TGTGCCAGCAGTGATGCAGGGGGCGGCGGGGAGCTGTTTTTT. Its protein product is CASSDAGGGGELFF.

V and J are TRBV2 and TRBJ1-1; a weak D match, TRBD1 (5 bases). The V end lost 4 bases, the J end lost 0 bases, and 9 bases lay between the germline ends. The CDR3 totals 14 residues. Per germline, CDR1 SNHLY and CDR2 FYNNEI. CDR3 protein: CASSVSGLNTEAFF. In nucleotides, the CDR3 is TGTGCCAGCAGTGTTTCAGGGTTGAACACTGAAGCTTTCTTT.

V gene TRBV7-9 combines with J gene TRBJ1-2; weak D call: TRBD1 (5 bases). Germline loops: CDR1 SEHNR, CDR2 FQNEAQ (reference sequence). The germline V and J ends were trimmed by 7 bases and 3 bases, with 9 bases remaining between them. The CDR3 has 12 amino acids. CDR3 DNA sequence: TGTGCCAGCACCAGGGACTACTATGGCTACACCTTC. Residues: CASTRDYYGYTF.

The chain joins TRBV5-6 to TRBJ2-5, with 7 bases aligning to TRBD2. Germline V gene lookup returns CDR1 SGHDT and CDR2 YYEEEE. The CDR3 runs to 19 residues. V lost 4 bases to trimming and J lost 2 bases; unmatched junction nucleotides: 20. CDR3 bases: TGTGCCAGCAGCCCTCGGAGGGGAGGGGCAGGTTTACGTCAAGAGACCCAGTACTTC. Translation: CASSPRRGGAGLRQETQYF.

The genes are TRBV19 and TRBJ2-1, with D perhaps matching TRBD1 (6 bases). The V end lost 3 bases, the J end lost 9 bases, and 15 bases lay between the germline ends. The CDR3 is 14 residues long. Germline lookup yields CDR1 LNHDA and CDR2 SQIVND (reference sequence). The CDR3 spells CASSMGHGESEQFF. The CDR3 coding sequence is TGTGCCAGTAGTATGGGACATGGAGAGAGTGAGCAGTTCTTC.

The chain joins TRBV30 to TRBJ1-4; 10 bases map to TRBD1. The germline V gene encodes CDR1 GTSNPN and CDR2 SVGIG (reference sequence). J was trimmed by 6 bases and V by 4 bases; bases with no gene match: 11. The CDR3 has 16 amino acids. The CDR3 nucleotides are TGTGCCTGGACCAATCCCCGACAGGGGGCGCATGAAAAACTGTTTTTT. This translates into CAWTNPRQGAHEKLFF.

The chain links TRBV11-2 to TRBJ1-3; no firm D call. The V and J ends lost 5 bases and 2 bases respectively, with 10 bases between them. Per germline, CDR1 SGHAT and CDR2 FQNNGV. This CDR3 has 14 amino acids. The CDR3 sequence is CASSKNRAGNTIYF. The CDR3 DNA is TGTGCCAGCAGCAAAAACAGAGCTGGAAACACCATATATTTT.

This chain joins TRBV29-1 and TRBJ2-5; TRBD1 matches at 7 bases. CDR3 size: 14 residues. Per the germline V gene, CDR1 is SQVTM and CDR2 is ANQGSEA. Losses at the gene ends were 6 bases for V and 4 bases for J; bases not matched to a gene: 11. This chain's CDR3 is CSVLSGQVGETQYF. CDR3 bases: TGCAGCGTCCTCTCCGGACAGGTTGGAGAGACCCAGTACTTC.

The genes are TRBV27 and TRBJ2-1; 9 bases match TRBD2. The CDR3 has 17 residues. Unmatched junction bases numbered 12, after V lost 6 bases and J lost 3 bases. The germline gives CDR1 MNHEY, CDR2 SMNVEV (reference sequence). This chain's CDR3 is CASRTSGRPYLYNEQFF. The DNA for the CDR3 is TGTGCCAGCAGGACTAGCGGACGACCTTACCTCTACAATGAGCAGTTCTTC.

This chain's CDR3 is CASSLGMTSGGTDTQYF. Here the CDR3 DNA reads TGTGCCAGCAGCTTAGGGATGACTAGCGGGGGTACGGATACGCAGTATTTT. V usage is TRBV7-2 and J usage is TRBJ2-3; 12 nucleotides line up with TRBD2. V was clipped by 1 base and J by 6 bases; unmatched bases: 8. Germline V gene data show CDR1 as SGHTA and CDR2 as FQGNSA. CDR3 length equals 17 residues.

The CDR3 bases are TGCGCCAGCAGCCAAGAGCCCACCGGGACAGGATCCGGGGCCAACGTCCTGACTTTC. This sequence encodes CASSQEPTGTGSGANVLTF. V usage is TRBV4-1 and J usage is TRBJ2-6, with 8 bases identical to TRBD1. Germline V gene sequence: CDR1 MGHRA, CDR2 YSYEKL. CDR3 length equals 19 residues. V lost 0 bases, J lost 4 bases, and 11 bases stayed unmatched.